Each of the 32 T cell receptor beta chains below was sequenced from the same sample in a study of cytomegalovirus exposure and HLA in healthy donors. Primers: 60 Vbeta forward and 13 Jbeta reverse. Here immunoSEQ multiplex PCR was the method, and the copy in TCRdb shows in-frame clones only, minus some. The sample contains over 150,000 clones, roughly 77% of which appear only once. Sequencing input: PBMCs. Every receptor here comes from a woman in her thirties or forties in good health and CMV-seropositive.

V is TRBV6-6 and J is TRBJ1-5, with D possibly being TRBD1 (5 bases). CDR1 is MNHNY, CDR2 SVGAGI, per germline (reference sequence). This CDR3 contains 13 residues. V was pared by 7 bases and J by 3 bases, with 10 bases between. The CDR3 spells CASTDRNNQPQHF. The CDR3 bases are TGTGCCAGCACTGACAGAAACAATCAGCCCCAGCATTTT.

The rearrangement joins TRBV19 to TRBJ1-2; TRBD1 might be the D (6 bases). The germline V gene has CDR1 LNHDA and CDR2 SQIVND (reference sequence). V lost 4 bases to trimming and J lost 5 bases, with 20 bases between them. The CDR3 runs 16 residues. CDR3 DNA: TGTGCCAGTAGTAGGGACATGCGGGGGTATGAGTATGGCTACACCTTC. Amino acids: CASSRDMRGYEYGYTF.

The CDR3 DNA follows: TGCGCCAGCAGCCACGGGACAGGGGGACAAGAGACCCAGTACTTC. This encodes CASSHGTGGQETQYF. V is TRBV5-1 and J is TRBJ2-5; 11 bases match TRBD1. Germline V lookup: CDR1 SGHRS, CDR2 YFSETQ. Trimming at V came to 4 bases and at J to 2 bases, leaving 4 bases not matched to a gene. The CDR3 runs to 15 residues.

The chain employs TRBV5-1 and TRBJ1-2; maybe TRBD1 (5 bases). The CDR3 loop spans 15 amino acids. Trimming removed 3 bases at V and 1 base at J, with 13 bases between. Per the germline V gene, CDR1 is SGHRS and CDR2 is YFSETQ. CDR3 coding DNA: TGCGCCAGCAGCTCCCAGGGAGGTTTTAACTATGGCTACACCTTC. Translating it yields CASSSQGGFNYGYTF.

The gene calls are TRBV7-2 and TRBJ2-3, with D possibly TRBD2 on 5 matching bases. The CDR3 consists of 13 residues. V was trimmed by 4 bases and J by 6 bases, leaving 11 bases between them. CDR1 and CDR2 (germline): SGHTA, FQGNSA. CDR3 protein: CASSSTRSDTQYF. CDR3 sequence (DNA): TGTGCCAGCAGCTCTACTAGATCGGATACGCAGTATTTT.

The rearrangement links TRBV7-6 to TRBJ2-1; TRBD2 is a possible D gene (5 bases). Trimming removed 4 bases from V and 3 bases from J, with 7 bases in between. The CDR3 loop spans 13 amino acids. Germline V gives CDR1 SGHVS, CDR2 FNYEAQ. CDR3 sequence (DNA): TGTGCCAGCAGCTCAGACTACTACAATGAGCAGTTCTTC. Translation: CASSSDYYNEQFF.

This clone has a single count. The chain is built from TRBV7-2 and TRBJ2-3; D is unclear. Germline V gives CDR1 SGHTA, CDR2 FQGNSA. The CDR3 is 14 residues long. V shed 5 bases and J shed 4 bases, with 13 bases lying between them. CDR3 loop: CASSPQAAPDTQYF. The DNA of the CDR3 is TGTGCCAGCAGCCCGCAAGCCGCCCCAGATACGCAGTATTTT.

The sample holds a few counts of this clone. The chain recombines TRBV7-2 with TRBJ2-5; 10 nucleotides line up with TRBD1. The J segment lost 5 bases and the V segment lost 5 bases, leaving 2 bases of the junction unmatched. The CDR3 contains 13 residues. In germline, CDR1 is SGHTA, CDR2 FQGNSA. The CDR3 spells CASSPGQGETQYF. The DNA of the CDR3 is TGTGCCAGCAGCCCGGGACAGGGGGAGACCCAGTACTTC.

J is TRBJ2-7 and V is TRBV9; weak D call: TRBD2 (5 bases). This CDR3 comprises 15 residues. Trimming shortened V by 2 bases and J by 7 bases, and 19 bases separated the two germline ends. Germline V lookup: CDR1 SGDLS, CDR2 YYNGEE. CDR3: CASSVEAETTKEQYF. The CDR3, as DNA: TGTGCCAGCAGCGTTGAAGCGGAGACTACAAAAGAGCAGTACTTC. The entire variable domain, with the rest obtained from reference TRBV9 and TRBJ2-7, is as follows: DSGVTQTPKHLITATGQRVTLRCSPRSGDLSVYWYQQSLDQGLQFLIQYYNGEERAKGNILERFSAQQFPDLHSELNLSSLELGDSALYFCASSVEAETTKEQYFGPGTRLTVT.

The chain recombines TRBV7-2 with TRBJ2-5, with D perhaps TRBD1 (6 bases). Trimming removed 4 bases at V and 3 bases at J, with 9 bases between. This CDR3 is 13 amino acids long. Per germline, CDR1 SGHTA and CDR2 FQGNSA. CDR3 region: CASSSYREETQYF. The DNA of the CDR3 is TGTGCCAGCAGCTCCTACAGGGAAGAGACCCAGTACTTC.

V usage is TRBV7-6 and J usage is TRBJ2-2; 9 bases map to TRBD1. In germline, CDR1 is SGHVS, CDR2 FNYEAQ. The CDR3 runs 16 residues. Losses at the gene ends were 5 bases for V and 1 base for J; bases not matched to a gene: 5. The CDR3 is CASSLQGAQNTGELFF. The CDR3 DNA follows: TGTGCCAGCAGCCTACAGGGGGCCCAGAACACCGGGGAGCTGTTTTTT.

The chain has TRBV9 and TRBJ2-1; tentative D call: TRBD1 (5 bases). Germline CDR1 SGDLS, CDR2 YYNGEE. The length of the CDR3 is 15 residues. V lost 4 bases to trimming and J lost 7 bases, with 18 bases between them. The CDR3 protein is CASSPLAGLLNEQFF. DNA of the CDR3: TGTGCCAGCAGCCCCTTGGCAGGGTTGCTTAATGAGCAGTTCTTC.

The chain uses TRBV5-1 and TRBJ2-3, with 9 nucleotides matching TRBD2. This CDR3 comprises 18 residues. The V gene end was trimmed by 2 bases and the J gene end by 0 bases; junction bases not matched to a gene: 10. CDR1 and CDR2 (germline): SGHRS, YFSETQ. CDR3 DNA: TGCGCCAGCAGCTTACTGGGACTAGCAGCCACTAGCACAGATACGCAGTATTTT. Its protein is CASSLLGLAATSTDTQYF. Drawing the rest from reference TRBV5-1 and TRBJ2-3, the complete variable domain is KAGVTQTPRYLIKTRGQQVTLSCSPISGHRSVSWYQQTPGQGLQFLFEYFSETQRNKGNFPGRFSGRQFSNSRSEMNVSTLELGDSALYLCASSLLGLAATSTDTQYFGPGTRLTVL.

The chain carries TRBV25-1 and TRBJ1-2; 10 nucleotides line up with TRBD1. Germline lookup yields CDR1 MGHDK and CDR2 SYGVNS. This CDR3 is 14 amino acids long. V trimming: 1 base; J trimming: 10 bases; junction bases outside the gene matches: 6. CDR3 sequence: CASSEWVTGGIYTF. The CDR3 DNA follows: TGTGCCAGCAGTGAATGGGTGACAGGGGGCATCTACACCTTC.

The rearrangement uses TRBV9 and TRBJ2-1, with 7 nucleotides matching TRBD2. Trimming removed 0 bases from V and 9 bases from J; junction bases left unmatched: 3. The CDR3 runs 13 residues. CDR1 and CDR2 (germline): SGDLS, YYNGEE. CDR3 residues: CASSVEGEGEQFF. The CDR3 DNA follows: TGTGCCAGCAGCGTAGAAGGGGAGGGTGAGCAGTTCTTC.

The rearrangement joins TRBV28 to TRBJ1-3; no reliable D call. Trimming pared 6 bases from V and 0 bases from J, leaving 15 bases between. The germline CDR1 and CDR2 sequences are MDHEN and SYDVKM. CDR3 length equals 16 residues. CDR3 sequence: CASRIGPDGSGNTIYF. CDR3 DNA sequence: TGTGCCAGCAGGATTGGCCCCGATGGCTCTGGAAACACCATATATTTT.

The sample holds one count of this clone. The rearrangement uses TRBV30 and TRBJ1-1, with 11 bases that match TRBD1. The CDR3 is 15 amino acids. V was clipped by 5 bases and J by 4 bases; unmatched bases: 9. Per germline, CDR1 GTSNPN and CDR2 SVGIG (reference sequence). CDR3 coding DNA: TGTGCCTGGGCCCCGAAGGGGACAGGGGGCACTGAAGCTTTCTTT. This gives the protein CAWAPKGTGGTEAFF.

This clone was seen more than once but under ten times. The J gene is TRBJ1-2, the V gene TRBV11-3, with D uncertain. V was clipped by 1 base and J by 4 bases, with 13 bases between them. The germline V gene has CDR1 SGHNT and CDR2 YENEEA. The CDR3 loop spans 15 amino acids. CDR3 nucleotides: TGTGCCAGCAGCTTAGCAGGAACCGGGGTCTATGGCTACACCTTC. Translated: CASSLAGTGVYGYTF.

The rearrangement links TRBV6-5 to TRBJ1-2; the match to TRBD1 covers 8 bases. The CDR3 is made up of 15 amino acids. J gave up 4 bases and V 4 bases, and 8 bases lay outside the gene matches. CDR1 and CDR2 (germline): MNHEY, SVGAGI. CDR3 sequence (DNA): TGTGCCAGCAGTTCCTCAGGGGGCAATTCCTATGGCTACACCTTC. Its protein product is CASSSSGGNSYGYTF.

The CDR3 here is CASTPGQGVWATEAFF. The CDR3, as DNA: TGTGCCAGCACCCCGGGACAGGGAGTATGGGCCACTGAAGCTTTCTTT. The chain carries TRBV5-5 and TRBJ1-1, with 9 positions matching TRBD1. V shed 6 bases, J shed 4 bases, and the junction held 13 bases outside the gene matches. The CDR3 runs to 16 residues. Germline V gives CDR1 SGHKS, CDR2 YYEKEE (reference sequence).

The CDR3 here is CASSETGRESYEQYF. The CDR3 DNA reads TGTGCCAGCAGTGAAACAGGCAGGGAATCCTACGAGCAGTACTTC. The chain is built from TRBV2 and TRBJ2-7; a weak D match, TRBD1 (5 bases). Per the germline V gene, CDR1 is SNHLY and CDR2 is FYNNEI. Trimming took 2 bases from V and 1 from J, leaving 12 bases between them. The CDR3 consists of 15 residues.

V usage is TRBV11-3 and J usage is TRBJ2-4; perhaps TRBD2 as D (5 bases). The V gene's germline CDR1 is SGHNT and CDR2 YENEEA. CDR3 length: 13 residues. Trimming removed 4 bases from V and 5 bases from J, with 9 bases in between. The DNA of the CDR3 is TGTGCCAGCAGCTCCGTGGAGGAAAACATTCAGTACTTC. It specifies CASSSVEENIQYF.

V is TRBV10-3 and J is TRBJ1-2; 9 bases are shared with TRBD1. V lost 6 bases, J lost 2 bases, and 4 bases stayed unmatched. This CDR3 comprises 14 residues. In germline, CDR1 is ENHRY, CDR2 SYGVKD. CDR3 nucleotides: TGTGCCATCAGGGACGACAGGGGGAACTATGGCTACACCTTC. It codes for CAIRDDRGNYGYTF.

Written as DNA, the CDR3 is TGTGCCAGCAGGGGCGCGAGTCGAACATACAATGAGCAGTTCTTC. It yields the protein CASRGASRTYNEQFF. The chain uses TRBV7-2 and TRBJ2-1; D is uncertain. The CDR3 contains 15 residues. Between the trimmed V and J ends, which lost 6 bases and 4 bases, there was a span of 16 bases. Per germline, CDR1 SGHTA and CDR2 FQGNSA.

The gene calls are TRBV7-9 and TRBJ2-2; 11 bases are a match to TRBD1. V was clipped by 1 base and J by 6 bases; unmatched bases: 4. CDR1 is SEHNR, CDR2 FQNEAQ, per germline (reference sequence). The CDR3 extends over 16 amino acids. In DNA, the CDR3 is TGTGCCAGCAGCTTAGTCGGGACAGGGGGTCCCGGGGAGCTGTTTTTT. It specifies CASSLVGTGGPGELFF.

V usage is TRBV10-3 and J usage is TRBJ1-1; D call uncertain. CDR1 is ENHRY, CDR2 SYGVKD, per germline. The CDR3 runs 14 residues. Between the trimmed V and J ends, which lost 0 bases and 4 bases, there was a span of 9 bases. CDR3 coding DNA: TGTGCCATCAGTGAGTCAGCACAGAGCACTGAAGCTTTCTTT. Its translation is CAISESAQSTEAFF.

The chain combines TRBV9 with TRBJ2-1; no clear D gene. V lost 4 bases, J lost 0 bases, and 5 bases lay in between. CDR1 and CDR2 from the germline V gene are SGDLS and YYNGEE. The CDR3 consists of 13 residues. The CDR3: CASSPSSYNEQFF. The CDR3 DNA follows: TGTGCCAGCAGCCCCAGCTCCTACAATGAGCAGTTCTTC.

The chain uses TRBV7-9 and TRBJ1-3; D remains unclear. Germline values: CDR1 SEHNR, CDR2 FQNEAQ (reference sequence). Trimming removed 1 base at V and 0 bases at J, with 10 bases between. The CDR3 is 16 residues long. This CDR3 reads CASSLGGPFSGNTIYF. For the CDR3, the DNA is TGTGCCAGCAGCTTAGGCGGGCCTTTCTCTGGAAACACCATATATTTT.

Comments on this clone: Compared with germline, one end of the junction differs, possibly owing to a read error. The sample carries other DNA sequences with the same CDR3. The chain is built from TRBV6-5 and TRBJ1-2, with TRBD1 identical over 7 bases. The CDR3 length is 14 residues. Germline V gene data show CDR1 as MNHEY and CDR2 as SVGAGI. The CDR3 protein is CASSSTGSGYGYTF. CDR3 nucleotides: TGTGCCAGCAGTTCGACAGGGAGCGGCTATGGTTACACCTTC.

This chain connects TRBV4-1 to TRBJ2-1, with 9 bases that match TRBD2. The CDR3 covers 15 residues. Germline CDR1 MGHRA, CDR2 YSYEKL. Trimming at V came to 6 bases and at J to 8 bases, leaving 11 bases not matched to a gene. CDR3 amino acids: CASRRAGGGDDEQFF. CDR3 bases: TGCGCCAGCAGACGAGCGGGGGGTGGGGACGATGAGCAGTTCTTC.

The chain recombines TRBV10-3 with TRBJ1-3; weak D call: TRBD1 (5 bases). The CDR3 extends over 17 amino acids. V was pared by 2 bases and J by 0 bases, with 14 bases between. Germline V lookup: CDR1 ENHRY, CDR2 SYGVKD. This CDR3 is CAISEGGGPISGNTIYF. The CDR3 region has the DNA TGTGCCATCAGTGAGGGGGGGGGACCAATCTCTGGAAACACCATATATTTT.

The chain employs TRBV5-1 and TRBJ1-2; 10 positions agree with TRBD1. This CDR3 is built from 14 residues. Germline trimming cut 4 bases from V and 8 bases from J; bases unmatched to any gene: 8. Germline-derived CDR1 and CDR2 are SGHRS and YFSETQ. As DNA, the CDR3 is TGCGCCAGCAGCCCCGACAGGGGGCTTGACGGCTACACCTTC. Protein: CASSPDRGLDGYTF.